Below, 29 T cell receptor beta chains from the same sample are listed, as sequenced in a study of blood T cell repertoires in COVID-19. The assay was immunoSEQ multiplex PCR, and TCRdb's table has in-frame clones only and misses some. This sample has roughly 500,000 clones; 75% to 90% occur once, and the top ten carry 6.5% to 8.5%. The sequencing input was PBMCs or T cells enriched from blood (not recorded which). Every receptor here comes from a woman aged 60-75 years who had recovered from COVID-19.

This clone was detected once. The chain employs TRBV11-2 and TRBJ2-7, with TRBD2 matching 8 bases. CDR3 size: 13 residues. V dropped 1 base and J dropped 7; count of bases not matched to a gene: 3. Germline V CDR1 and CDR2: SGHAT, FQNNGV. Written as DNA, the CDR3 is TGTGCCAGCAGCTTAGGCGGGGGGAGGGAGCAGTACGTC. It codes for CASSLGGGREQYV.

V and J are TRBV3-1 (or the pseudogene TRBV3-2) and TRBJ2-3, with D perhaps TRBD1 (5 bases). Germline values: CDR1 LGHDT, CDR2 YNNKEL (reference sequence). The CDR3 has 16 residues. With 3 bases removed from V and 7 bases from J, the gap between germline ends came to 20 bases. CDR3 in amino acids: CASSHQGQGMMHTQYF. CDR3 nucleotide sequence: TGTGCCAGCAGCCACCAGGGCCAGGGAATGATGCATACGCAGTATTTT.

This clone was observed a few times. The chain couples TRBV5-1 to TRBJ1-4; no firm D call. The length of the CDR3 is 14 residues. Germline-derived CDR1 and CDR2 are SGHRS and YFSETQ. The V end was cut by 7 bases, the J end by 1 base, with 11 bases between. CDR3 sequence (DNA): TGCGCCAGCCGGAACCCGGGAACTAATGAAAAACTGTTTTTT. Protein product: CASRNPGTNEKLFF.

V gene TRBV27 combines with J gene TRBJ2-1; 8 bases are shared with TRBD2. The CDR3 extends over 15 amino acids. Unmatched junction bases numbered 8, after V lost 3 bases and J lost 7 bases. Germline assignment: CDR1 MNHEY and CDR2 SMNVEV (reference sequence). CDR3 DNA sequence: TGTGCCAGCAGTTTCGATGGTTTAGCGGGGAATGAGCAGTTCTTC. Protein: CASSFDGLAGNEQFF.

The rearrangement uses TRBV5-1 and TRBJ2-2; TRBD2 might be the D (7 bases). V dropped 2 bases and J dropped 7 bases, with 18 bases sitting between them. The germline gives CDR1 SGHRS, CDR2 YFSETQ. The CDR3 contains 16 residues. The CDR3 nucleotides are TGCGCCAGCAGCTTACTTGGGGGGGCCGAAATCGGGGAGCTGTTTTTT. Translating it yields CASSLLGGAEIGELFF.

The CDR3 region is CSASESYMDTQYF. DNA of the CDR3: TGCAGTGCTAGTGAATCCTATATGGATACGCAGTATTTT. V is TRBV20-1 and J is TRBJ2-3; unclear D gene. CDR1 is DFQATT, CDR2 SNEGSKA, per germline (reference sequence). The CDR3 covers 13 residues. Trimming cost V 3 bases and J 6 bases, with 13 bases left between them.

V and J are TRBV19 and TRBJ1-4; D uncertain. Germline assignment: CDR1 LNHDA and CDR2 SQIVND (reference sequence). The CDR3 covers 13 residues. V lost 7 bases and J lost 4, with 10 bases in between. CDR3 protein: CASNGVVNEKLFF. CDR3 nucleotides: TGTGCCAGTAATGGAGTCGTTAATGAAAAACTGTTTTTT. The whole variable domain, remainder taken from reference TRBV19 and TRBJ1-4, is DGGITQSPKYLFRKEGQNVTLSCEQNLNHDAMYWYRQDPGQGLRLIYYSQIVNDFQKGDIAEGYSVSREKKESFPLTVTSAQKNPTAFYLCASNGVVNEKLFFGSGTQLSVL.

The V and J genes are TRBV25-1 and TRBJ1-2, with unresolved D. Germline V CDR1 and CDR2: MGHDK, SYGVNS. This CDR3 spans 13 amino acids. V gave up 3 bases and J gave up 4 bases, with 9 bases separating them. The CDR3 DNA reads TGTGCCAGCAGTGACCGGGTGGGCTATGGCTACACCTTC. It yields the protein CASSDRVGYGYTF.

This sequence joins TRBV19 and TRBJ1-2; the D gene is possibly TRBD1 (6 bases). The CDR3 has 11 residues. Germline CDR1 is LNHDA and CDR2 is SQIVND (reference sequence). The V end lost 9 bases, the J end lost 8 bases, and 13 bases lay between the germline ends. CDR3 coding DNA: TGTGCCAGCCAGTGGGGGCTCGGCTACACCTTC. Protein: CASQWGLGYTF.

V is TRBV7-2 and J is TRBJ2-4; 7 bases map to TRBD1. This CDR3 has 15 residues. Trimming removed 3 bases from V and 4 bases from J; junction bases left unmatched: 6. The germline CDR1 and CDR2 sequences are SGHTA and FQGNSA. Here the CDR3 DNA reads TGTGCCAGCAGCTTCGACCGGGGACAGAAAAACATTCAGTACTTC. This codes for CASSFDRGQKNIQYF.

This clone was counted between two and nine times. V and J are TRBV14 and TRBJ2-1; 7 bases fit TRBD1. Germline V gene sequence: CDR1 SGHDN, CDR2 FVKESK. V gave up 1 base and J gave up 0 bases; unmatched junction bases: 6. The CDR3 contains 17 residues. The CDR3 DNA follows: TGTGCCAGCAGCCAAGTGGACAGGCCGAGCTCCTACAATGAGCAGTTCTTC. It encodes CASSQVDRPSSYNEQFF.

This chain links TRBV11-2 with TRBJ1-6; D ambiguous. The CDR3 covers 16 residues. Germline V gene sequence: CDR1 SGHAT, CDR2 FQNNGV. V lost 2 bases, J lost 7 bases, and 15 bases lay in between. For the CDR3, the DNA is TGTGCCAGCAGCTTAAGAACAGTAATCCCCAATTCACCCCTCCACTTT. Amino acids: CASSLRTVIPNSPLHF.

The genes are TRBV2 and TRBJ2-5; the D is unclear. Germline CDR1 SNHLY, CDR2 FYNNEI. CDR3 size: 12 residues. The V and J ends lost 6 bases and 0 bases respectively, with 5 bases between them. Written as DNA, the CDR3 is TGTGCCAGCAGGAGCAACCAAGAGACCCAGTACTTC. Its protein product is CASRSNQETQYF.

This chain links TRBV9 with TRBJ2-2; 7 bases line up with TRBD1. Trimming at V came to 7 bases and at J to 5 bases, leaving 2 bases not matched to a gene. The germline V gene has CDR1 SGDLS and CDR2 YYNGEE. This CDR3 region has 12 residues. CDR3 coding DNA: TGTGCCAGCCAACAGGGGACCGGGGAGCTGTTTTTT. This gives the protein CASQQGTGELFF.

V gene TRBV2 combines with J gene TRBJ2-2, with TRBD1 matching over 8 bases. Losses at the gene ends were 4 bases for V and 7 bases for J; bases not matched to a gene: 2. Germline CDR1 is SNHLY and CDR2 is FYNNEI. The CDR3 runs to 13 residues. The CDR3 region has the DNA TGTGCCAGCAGTGGACAGGGGTACGGGGAGCTGTTTTTT. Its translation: CASSGQGYGELFF. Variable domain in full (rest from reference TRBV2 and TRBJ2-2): EPEVTQTPSHQVTQMGQEVILRCVPISNHLYFYWYRQILGQKVEFLVSFYNNEISEKSEIFDDQFSVERPDGSNFTLKIRSTKLEDSAMYFCASSGQGYGELFFGEGSRLTVL.

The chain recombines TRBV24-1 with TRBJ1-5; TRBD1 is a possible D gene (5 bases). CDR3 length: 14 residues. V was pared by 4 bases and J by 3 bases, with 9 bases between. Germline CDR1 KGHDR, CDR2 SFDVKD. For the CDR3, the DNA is TGTGCCACCAGTGACGGACAACACAATCAGCCCCAGCATTTT. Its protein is CATSDGQHNQPQHF.

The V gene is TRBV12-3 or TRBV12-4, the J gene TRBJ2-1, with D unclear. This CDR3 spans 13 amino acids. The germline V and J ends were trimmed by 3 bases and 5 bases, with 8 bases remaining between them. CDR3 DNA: TGTGCCAGCAGTTTCGTCCCAGACAATGAGCAGTTCTTC. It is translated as CASSFVPDNEQFF.

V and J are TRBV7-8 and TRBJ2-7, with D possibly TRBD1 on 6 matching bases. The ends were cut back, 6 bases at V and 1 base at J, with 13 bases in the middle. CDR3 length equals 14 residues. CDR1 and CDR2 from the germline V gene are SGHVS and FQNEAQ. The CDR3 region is CASSRRTESYEQYV. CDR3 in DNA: TGTGCCAGCAGTCGCCGGACAGAGTCCTACGAGCAGTACGTC.

The CDR3 DNA follows: TGTGCCAGCAGCGCTACAGGGGGCGAAGTTGTGGCCGGGGAGCTGTTTTTT. Translation: CASSATGGEVVAGELFF. V usage is TRBV11-2 and J usage is TRBJ2-2; 9 bases match TRBD1. This CDR3 spans 17 amino acids. Germline V gene lookup returns CDR1 SGHAT and CDR2 FQNNGV. V shed 5 bases, J shed 6 bases, and the junction held 13 bases outside the gene matches. Supplemented by reference TRBV11-2 and TRBJ2-2, the full variable domain reads EAGVAQSPRYKIIEKRQSVAFWCNPISGHATLYWYQQILGQGPKLLIQFQNNGVVDDSQLPKDRFSAERLKGVDSTLKIQPAKLEDSAVYLCASSATGGEVVAGELFFGEGSRLTVL.

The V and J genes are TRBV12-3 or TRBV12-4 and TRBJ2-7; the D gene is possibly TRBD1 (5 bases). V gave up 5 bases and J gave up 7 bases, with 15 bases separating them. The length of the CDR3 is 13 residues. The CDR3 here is CASSRQSPGEQYV. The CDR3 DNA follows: TGTGCCAGCAGTCGACAGTCACCAGGGGAGCAGTACGTC.

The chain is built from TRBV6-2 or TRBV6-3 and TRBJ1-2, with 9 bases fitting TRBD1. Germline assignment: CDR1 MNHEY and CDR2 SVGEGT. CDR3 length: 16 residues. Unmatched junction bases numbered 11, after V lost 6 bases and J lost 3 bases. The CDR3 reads CASSDGPGQGYYGYTF. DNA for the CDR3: TGTGCCAGCAGCGATGGACCGGGACAGGGCTACTATGGCTACACCTTC.

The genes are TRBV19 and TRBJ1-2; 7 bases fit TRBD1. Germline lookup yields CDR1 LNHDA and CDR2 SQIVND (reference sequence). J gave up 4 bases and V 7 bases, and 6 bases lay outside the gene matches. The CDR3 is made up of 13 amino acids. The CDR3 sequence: CASMRTGFYGYTF. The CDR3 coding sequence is TGTGCCAGTATGAGGACAGGCTTCTATGGCTACACCTTC.

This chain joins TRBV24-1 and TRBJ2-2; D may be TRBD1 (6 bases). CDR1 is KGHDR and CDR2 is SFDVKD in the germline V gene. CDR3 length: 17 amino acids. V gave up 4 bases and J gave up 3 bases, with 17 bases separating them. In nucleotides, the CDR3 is TGTGCCACCAGTGACCAAAAACCGGGACAATACACCGGGGAGCTGTTTTTT. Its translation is CATSDQKPGQYTGELFF.

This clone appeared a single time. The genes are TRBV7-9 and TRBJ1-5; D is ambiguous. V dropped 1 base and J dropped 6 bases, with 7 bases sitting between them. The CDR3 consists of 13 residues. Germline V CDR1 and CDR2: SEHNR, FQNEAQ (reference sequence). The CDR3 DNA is TGTGCCAGCAGCTTAGACGAGGCTCAGCCCCAGCATTTT. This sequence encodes CASSLDEAQPQHF. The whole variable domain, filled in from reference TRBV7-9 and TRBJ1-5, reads DTGVSQNPRHKITKRGQNVTFRCDPISEHNRLYWYRQTLGQGPEFLTYFQNEAQLEKSRLLSDRFSAERPKGSFSTLEIQRTEQGDSAMYLCASSLDEAQPQHFGDGTRLSIL.

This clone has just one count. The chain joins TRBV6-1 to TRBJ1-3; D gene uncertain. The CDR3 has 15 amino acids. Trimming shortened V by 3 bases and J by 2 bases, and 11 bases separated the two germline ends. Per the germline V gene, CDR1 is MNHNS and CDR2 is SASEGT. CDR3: CASSEPRGTGNTIYF. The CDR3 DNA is TGTGCCAGCAGTGAGCCTCGGGGAACTGGAAACACCATATATTTT.

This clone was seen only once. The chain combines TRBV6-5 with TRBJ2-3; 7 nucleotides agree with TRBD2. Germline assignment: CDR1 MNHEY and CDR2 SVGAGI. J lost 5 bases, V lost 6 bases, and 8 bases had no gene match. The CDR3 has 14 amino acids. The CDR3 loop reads CASRLIGGGDTQYF. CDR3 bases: TGTGCCAGCAGACTTATTGGGGGGGGAGATACGCAGTATTTT.

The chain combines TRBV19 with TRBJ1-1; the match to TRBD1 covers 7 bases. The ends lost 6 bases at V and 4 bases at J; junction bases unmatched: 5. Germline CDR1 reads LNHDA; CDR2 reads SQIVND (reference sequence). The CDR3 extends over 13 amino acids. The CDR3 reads CASSAQGSTEAFF. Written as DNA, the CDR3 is TGTGCCAGTAGCGCACAGGGGAGCACTGAAGCTTTCTTT.

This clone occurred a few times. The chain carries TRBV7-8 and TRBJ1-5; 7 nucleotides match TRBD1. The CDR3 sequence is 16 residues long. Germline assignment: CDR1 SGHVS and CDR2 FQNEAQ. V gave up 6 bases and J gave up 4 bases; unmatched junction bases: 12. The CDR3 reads CASSSGRDSQNQPQHF. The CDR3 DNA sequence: TGTGCCAGCAGTTCGGGACGGGACAGCCAGAATCAGCCCCAGCATTTT.

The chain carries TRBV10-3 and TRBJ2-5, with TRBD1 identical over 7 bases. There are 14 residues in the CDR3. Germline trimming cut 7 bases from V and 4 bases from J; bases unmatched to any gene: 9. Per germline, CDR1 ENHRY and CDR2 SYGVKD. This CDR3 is CAITPDRTSETQYF. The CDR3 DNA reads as TGTGCCATCACCCCGGACAGGACTTCAGAGACCCAGTACTTC.